This T cell receptor (beta chain) was captured in a study of T cell changes during pregnancy in multiple sclerosis. Germline CDR1 reads SQVTM; CDR2 reads ANQGSEA. V lost 1 base to trimming and J lost 3 bases, with 10 bases between them. This CDR3 is 13 amino acids long. Some clones are missing from TCRdb's copy, which holds only in-frame ones; the method was immunoSEQ multiplex PCR. The sample yields approximately 51,000 clones, about 92% seen once. This specimen consisted of peripheral blood, obtained in the second trimester of pregnancy. This TCR came from a female donor with multiple sclerosis, enrolled in a pregnancy study. The chain employs TRBV29-1 and TRBJ2-7; D is perhaps TRBD1 (5 bases). CDR3 nucleotides: TGCAGCGTTGAAGGGACAACCCGCTACGAGCAGTACTTC. Residues: CSVEGTTRYEQYF.